These 24 T cell receptor beta chains were sequenced from one sample in a study of CD8 T cells in Susac syndrome. Random hexamers were used to reverse transcribe the RNA input (0.5 to 1 ug). TCRdb re-called the immunoSEQ multiplex PCR reads through MiXCR, storing one row per CDR3 protein. The sample has under 150,000 distinct CDR3 sequences; around 91% are singletons. Source material: CD8+ T cells from PBMCs. The source is a human donor with multiple sclerosis.

V gene TRBV4-3 combines with J gene TRBJ2-3; TRBD1 matches 10 bases. The CDR3 runs to 15 residues. Germline assignment: CDR1 LGHNA and CDR2 YSLEER. Trimming at V came to 3 bases and at J to 4 bases, leaving 4 bases not matched to a gene. CDR3 amino acids: CASSQGQGNPDTQYF. The DNA for the CDR3 is TGCGCCAGCAGCCAGGGACAGGGGAACCCAGATACGCAGTATTTT.

The chain couples TRBV19 to TRBJ2-1, with a weak D call TRBD2 (5 bases). Germline CDR1 reads LNHDA; CDR2 reads SQIVND (reference sequence). Between the trimmed V and J ends, which lost 5 bases and 2 bases, there was a span of 10 bases. This CDR3 is built from 14 residues. CDR3 nucleotides: TGTGCCAGTAGTTTCCGGACTGCCTACAATGAGCAGTTCTTC. It is translated as CASSFRTAYNEQFF. Full variable domain (remainder filled in from reference TRBV19 and TRBJ2-1): DGGITQSPKYLFRKEGQNVTLSCEQNLNHDAMYWYRQDPGQGLRLIYYSQIVNDFQKGDIAEGYSVSREKKESFPLTVTSAQKNPTAFYLCASSFRTAYNEQFFGPGTRLTVL.

The chain uses TRBV2 and TRBJ2-7, with D hard to call. V lost 2 bases, J lost 2 bases, and 16 bases lay in between. Germline assignment: CDR1 SNHLY and CDR2 FYNNEI. This CDR3 contains 16 residues. The CDR3 nucleotides are TGTGCCAGCAGTGAATCCTATGCGATGTCGGCCTACGAGCAGTACTTC. Protein product: CASSESYAMSAYEQYF.

This chain connects TRBV29-1 to TRBJ2-2; 12 bases match TRBD2. Germline V gene data show CDR1 as SQVTM and CDR2 as ANQGSEA. The CDR3 loop spans 15 amino acids. V lost 6 bases and J lost 3; bases outside the gene matches: 5. CDR3: CSVLAGGEYTGELFF. The CDR3 region has the DNA TGCAGCGTCCTAGCGGGAGGGGAGTACACCGGGGAGCTGTTTTTT.

This chain joins TRBV6-2 or TRBV6-3 and TRBJ1-1, with D uncertain. Per germline, CDR1 MNHEY and CDR2 SVGEGT. The CDR3 covers 14 residues. The ends were cut back, 0 bases at V and 1 base at J, with 6 bases in the middle. CDR3 sequence: CASSYSFQNTEAFF. CDR3 bases: TGTGCCAGCAGTTACTCTTTCCAGAACACTGAAGCTTTCTTT.

The chain joins TRBV20-1 to TRBJ2-1; 9 positions agree with TRBD1. V was pared by 1 base and J by 10 bases, with 14 bases of the junction left unmatched. The CDR3 is 16 residues long. The germline V gene encodes CDR1 DFQATT and CDR2 SNEGSKA (reference sequence). CDR3 region: CSARAWDRVFVEEQFF. Here the CDR3 DNA reads TGCAGTGCTAGAGCTTGGGACAGGGTGTTTGTAGAGGAGCAGTTCTTC.

The J gene is TRBJ2-7, the V gene TRBV27, with D uncertain. Trimming removed 3 bases from V and 0 bases from J, with 9 bases in between. This CDR3 contains 14 residues. Germline V gives CDR1 MNHEY, CDR2 SMNVEV (reference sequence). The CDR3 nucleotides are TGTGCCAGCAGTTTGGGGTGGAGCTCCTACGAGCAGTACTTC. It is translated as CASSLGWSSYEQYF.

The rearrangement links TRBV29-1 to TRBJ2-7, with D perhaps TRBD2 (6 bases). Deletions cut 5 bases from V and 0 bases from J, with 11 bases between. Germline assignment: CDR1 SQVTM and CDR2 ANQGSEA. The CDR3 covers 13 residues. The CDR3, as DNA: TGCAGCGTTACCGGGACTGACTCCTACGAGCAGTACTTC. It codes for CSVTGTDSYEQYF.

This chain joins TRBV19 and TRBJ1-1, with D perhaps matching TRBD1 (5 bases). The CDR3 sequence is 12 residues long. The germline V gene encodes CDR1 LNHDA and CDR2 SQIVND (reference sequence). Trimming took off 5 bases at V and 9 bases at J, with 13 bases between the two ends. CDR3 in DNA: TGTGCCAGTAGTGGGGCGGACCGCCAAGCTTTCTTT. Amino acids: CASSGADRQAFF.

In this sample, this clonotype turned up a few times. This chain uses TRBV30 with TRBJ1-6, with 10 nucleotides matching TRBD1. The CDR3 is made up of 15 amino acids. Germline CDR1 and CDR2: GTSNPN and SVGIG (reference sequence). Losses at the gene ends were 0 bases for V and 9 bases for J; bases not matched to a gene: 5. DNA of the CDR3: TGTGCCTGGAGTGTATTGGGACAGGGGACTTCACCCCTCCACTTT. It encodes CAWSVLGQGTSPLHF.

This chain uses TRBV4-2 with TRBJ2-7; D is ambiguous. Looked up from germline, CDR1 is LGHNA and CDR2 is YNFKEQ. The germline V and J ends were trimmed by 4 bases and 0 bases, with 7 bases remaining between them. The CDR3 is 13 amino acids. The CDR3 reads CASSPIASYEQYF. The DNA for the CDR3 is TGTGCCAGCAGCCCCATAGCCTCCTACGAGCAGTACTTC.

The chain has TRBV4-1 and TRBJ1-1; D is perhaps TRBD1 (5 bases). Germline V gene data show CDR1 as MGHRA and CDR2 as YSYEKL. There are 15 residues in the CDR3. V was pared by 2 bases and J by 4 bases, with 14 bases between. The CDR3 sequence is CASSQPGLRGTEAFF. DNA for the CDR3: TGCGCCAGCAGCCAACCGGGGCTGAGGGGCACTGAAGCTTTCTTT.

The J gene is TRBJ2-5, the V gene TRBV11-2, with 8 bases that match TRBD2. This CDR3 spans 15 amino acids. With V trimmed by 4 bases and J by 5 bases, 9 bases remained unmatched. Looked up from germline, CDR1 is SGHAT and CDR2 is FQNNGV. CDR3 protein: CASSSGGTRSETQYF. The CDR3 DNA reads TGTGCCAGCAGCTCGGGGGGGACTAGGAGTGAGACCCAGTACTTC.

The chain uses TRBV12-3 or TRBV12-4 and TRBJ2-2; D may correspond to TRBD1 or TRBD2 (5 bases each). The V and J ends lost 6 bases and 4 bases respectively, with 15 bases between them. This CDR3 has 15 residues. The CDR3 protein is CASRPAGTATGELFF. The CDR3 DNA follows: TGTGCCAGCAGACCTGCCGGGACGGCCACCGGGGAGCTGTTTTTT.

V and J are TRBV4-1 and TRBJ2-7, with D unclear. Trimming shortened V by 1 base and J by 4 bases, and 11 bases separated the two germline ends. Germline assignment: CDR1 MGHRA and CDR2 YSYEKL. This CDR3 has 14 amino acids. The CDR3: CASSQGQSIYEQYF. The DNA of the CDR3 is TGCGCCAGCAGCCAAGGGCAGAGTATTTACGAGCAGTACTTC.

J is TRBJ1-1 and V is TRBV29-1; D unresolved. Germline CDR1 reads SQVTM; CDR2 reads ANQGSEA. The CDR3 consists of 13 residues. Trimming took off 2 bases at V and 9 bases at J, with 16 bases between the two ends. CDR3 coding DNA: TGCAGCGTTGAAAAGGGAGGTTTGACTAAAGCTTTCTTT. This gives the protein CSVEKGGLTKAFF.

V is TRBV7-3 and J is TRBJ2-2; TRBD2 is a possible D gene (5 bases). V lost 2 bases and J lost 5, with 6 bases in between. The CDR3 totals 13 residues. CDR1 is SGHTA and CDR2 is FQGTGA in the germline V gene. Written as DNA, the CDR3 is TGTGCCAGCAGCTTACGCGGGACCGGGGAGCTGTTTTTT. Encoded protein: CASSLRGTGELFF.

With respect to this clonotype: Since the CDR3 does not end with the conserved phenylalanine or tryptophan, this likely comes from a read error. The chain has TRBV9 and TRBJ2-5, with 14 nucleotides matching TRBD2. This CDR3 has 17 residues. Germline trimming cut 0 bases from V and 5 bases from J; bases unmatched to any gene: 6. CDR1 SGDLS and CDR2 YYNGEE come from the germline V gene. The CDR3 bases are TGTGCCAGCAGCGTAGGAGGGACTAGCGGGAGTCGGGAGACCCAGTACGTC. Translation: CASSVGGTSGSRETQYV.

V is TRBV19 and J is TRBJ1-1; no firm D call. The CDR3 spans 13 residues. In germline, CDR1 is LNHDA, CDR2 SQIVND (reference sequence). Trimming cost V 1 base and J 2 bases, with 5 bases left between them. The CDR3 protein is CASSIVQNTEAFF. The DNA of the CDR3 is TGTGCCAGTAGTATAGTTCAAAACACTGAAGCTTTCTTT.

This chain connects TRBV7-8 to TRBJ2-3, with a possible D match to TRBD1 (6 bases). V was shortened by 4 bases and J by 0 bases, with 11 bases between the two germline ends. Germline CDR1 is SGHVS and CDR2 is FQNEAQ. The CDR3 loop spans 15 amino acids. In DNA form, the CDR3 reads TGTGCCAGCAGCTCTATACAGGGAAGCACAGATACGCAGTATTTT. It specifies CASSSIQGSTDTQYF.

J is TRBJ1-2 and V is TRBV29-1; D unclear. V lost 3 bases and J 1 base, leaving 9 bases between the germline ends. Germline V gene lookup returns CDR1 SQVTM and CDR2 ANQGSEA. This CDR3 is 13 amino acids long. In nucleotides, the CDR3 is TGCAGCGTTGAGTACGGGCATAACTATGGCTACACCTTC. It yields the protein CSVEYGHNYGYTF.

The V call is TRBV28, the J call TRBJ2-1; D is unresolved. The CDR3 has 14 residues. Germline assignment: CDR1 MDHEN and CDR2 SYDVKM. V lost 3 bases, J lost 11 bases, and 17 bases lay in between. CDR3 nucleotides: TGTGCCAGCAGTTTTTTTTCCGATTATCAACAGCAGTTCTTC. This gives the protein CASSFFSDYQQQFF.

This clonotype was observed a single time. The chain couples TRBV6-5 to TRBJ2-1, with TRBD2 matching 9 bases. Germline V gene lookup returns CDR1 MNHEY and CDR2 SVGAGI. The CDR3 consists of 15 residues. Trimming cost V 2 bases and J 9 bases; bases outside gene matches: 8. The CDR3 spells CASSYGSSGSGEQFF. In DNA, the CDR3 is TGTGCCAGCAGTTACGGTAGTAGCGGGAGTGGTGAGCAGTTCTTC.

The chain joins TRBV5-6 to TRBJ1-6; D remains ambiguous. The germline V gene has CDR1 SGHDT and CDR2 YYEEEE. This CDR3 spans 13 amino acids. V was shortened by 5 bases and J by 10 bases, with 13 bases between the two germline ends. CDR3 protein: CASSSIGISPLHF. The DNA for the CDR3 is TGTGCCAGCAGTTCGATCGGGATCTCACCCCTCCACTTT.